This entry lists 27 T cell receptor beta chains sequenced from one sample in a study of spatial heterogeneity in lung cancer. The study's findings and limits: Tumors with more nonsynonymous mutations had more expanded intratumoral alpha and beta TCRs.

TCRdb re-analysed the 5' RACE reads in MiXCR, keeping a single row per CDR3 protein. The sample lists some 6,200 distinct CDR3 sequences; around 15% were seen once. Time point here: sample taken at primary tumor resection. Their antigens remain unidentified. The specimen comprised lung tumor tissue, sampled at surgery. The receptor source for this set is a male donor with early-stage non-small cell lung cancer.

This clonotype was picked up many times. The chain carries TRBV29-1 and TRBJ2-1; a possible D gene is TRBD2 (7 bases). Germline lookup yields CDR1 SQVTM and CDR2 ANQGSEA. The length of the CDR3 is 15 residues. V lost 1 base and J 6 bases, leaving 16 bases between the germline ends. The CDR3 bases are TGCAGCGTTGAAGGCGCGGGGGCTTTCTCCAATGAGCAGTTCTTC. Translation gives CSVEGAGAFSNEQFF.

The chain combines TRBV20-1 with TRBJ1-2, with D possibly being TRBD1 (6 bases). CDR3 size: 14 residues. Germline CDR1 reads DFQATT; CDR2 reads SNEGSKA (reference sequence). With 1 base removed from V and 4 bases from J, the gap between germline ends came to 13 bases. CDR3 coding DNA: TGCAGTGCTAGAGGATACACAGGGCTCTATGGCTACACCTTC. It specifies CSARGYTGLYGYTF.

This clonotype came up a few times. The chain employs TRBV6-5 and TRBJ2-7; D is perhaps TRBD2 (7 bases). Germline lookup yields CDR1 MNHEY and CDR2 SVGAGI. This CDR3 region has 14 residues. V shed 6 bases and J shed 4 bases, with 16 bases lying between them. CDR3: CASRGASGTYEQYF. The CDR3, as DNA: TGTGCCAGCAGGGGGGCTAGCGGAACTTACGAGCAGTACTTC.

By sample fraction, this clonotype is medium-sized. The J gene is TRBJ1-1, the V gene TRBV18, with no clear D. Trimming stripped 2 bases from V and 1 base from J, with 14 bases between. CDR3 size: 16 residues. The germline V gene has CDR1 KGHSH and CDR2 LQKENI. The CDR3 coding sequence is TGTGCCAGCTCACCAAACCCCCTTACGGCGAACACTGAAGCTTTCTTT. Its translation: CASSPNPLTANTEAFF.

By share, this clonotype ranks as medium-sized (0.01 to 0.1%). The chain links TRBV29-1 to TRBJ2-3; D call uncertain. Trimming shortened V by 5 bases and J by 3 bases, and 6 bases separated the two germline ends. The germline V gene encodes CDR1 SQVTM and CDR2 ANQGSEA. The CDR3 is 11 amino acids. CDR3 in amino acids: CSVQQTDTQYF. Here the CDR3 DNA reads TGCAGCGTTCAGCAAACAGATACGCAGTATTTT.

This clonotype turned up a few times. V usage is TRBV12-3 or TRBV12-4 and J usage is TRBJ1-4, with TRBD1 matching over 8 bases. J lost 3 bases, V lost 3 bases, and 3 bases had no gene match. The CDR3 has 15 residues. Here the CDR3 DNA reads TGTGCCAGCAGTTTCCAACAGGGGGCTAATGAAAAACTGTTTTTT. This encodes CASSFQQGANEKLFF.

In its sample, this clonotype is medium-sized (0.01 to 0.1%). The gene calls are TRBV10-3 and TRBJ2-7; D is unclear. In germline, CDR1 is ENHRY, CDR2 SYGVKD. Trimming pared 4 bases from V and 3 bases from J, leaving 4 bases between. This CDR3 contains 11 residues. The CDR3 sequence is CAISGGYEQYF. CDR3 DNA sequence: TGTGCCATCAGTGGCGGCTACGAGCAGTACTTC.

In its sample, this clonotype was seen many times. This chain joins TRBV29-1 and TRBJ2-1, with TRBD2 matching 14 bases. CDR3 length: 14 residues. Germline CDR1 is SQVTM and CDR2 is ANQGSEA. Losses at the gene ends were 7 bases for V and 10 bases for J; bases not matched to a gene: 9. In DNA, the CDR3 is TGCAGCGCAGCCGGGACTAGCGGGAGTATGGAGCAGTTCTTC. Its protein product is CSAAGTSGSMEQFF.

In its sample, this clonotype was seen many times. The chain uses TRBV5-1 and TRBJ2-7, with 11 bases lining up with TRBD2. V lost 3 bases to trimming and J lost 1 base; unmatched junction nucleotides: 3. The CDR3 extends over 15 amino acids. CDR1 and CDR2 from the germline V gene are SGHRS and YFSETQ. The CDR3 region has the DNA TGCGCCAGCAGCTCGGGACTAGCGGATTCCTACGAGCAGTACTTC. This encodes CASSSGLADSYEQYF.

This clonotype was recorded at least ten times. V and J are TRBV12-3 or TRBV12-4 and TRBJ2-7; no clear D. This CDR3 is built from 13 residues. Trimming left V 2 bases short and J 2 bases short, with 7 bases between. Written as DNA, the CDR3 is TGTGCCAGCAGTTTACGAGCTGCCTACGAGCAGTACTTC. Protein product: CASSLRAAYEQYF.

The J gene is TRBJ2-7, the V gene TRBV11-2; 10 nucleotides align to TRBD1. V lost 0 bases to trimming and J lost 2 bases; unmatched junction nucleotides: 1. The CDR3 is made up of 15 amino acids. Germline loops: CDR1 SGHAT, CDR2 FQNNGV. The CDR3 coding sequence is TGTGCCAGCAGCTTAGAGGACAGGGGGACCTACGAGCAGTACTTC. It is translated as CASSLEDRGTYEQYF.

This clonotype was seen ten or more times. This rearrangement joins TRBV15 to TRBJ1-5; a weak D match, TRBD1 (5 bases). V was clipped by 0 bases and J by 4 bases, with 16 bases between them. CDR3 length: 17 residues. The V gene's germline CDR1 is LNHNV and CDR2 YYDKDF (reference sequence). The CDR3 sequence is CATSRDDPGDWNQPQHF. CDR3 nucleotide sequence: TGTGCCACCAGCAGAGATGATCCGGGGGACTGGAATCAGCCCCAGCATTTT.

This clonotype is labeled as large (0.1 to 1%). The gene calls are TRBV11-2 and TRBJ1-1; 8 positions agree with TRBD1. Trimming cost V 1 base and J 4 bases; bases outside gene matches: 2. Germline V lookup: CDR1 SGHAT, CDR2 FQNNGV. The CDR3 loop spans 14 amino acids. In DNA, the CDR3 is TGTGCCAGCAGCTTAGGGACAGGGCCCACTGAAGCTTTCTTT. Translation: CASSLGTGPTEAFF.

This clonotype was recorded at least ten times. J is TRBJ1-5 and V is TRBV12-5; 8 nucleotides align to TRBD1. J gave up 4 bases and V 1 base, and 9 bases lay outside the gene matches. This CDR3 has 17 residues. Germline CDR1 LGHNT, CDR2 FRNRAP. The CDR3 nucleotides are TGTGCTAGTGGTTTGGGTAGGACAGGGAGCAGGAATCAGCCCCAGCATTTT. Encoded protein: CASGLGRTGSRNQPQHF. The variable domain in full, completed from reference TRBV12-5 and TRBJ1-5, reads DARVTQTPRHKVTEMGQEVTMRCQPILGHNTVFWYRQTMMQGLELLAYFRNRAPLDDSGMPKDRFSAEMPDATLATLKIQPSEPRDSAVYFCASGLGRTGSRNQPQHFGDGTRLSIL.

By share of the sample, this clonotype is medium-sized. The CDR3 reads CSVITGGSLSNTGELFF. DNA of the CDR3: TGCAGCGTTATAACGGGAGGTTCTTTGTCGAACACCGGGGAGCTGTTTTTT. V is TRBV29-1 and J is TRBJ2-2, with 7 bases fitting TRBD2. This CDR3 region has 17 residues. Trimming removed 5 bases from V and 0 bases from J; junction bases left unmatched: 12. The germline CDR1 and CDR2 sequences are SQVTM and ANQGSEA.

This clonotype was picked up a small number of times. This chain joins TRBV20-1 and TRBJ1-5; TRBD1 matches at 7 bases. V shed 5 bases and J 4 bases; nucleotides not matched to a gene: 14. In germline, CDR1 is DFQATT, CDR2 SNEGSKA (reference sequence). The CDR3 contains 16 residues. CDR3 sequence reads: CSAAPLFGTANQPQHF. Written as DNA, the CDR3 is TGCAGTGCTGCCCCGCTCTTCGGGACAGCGAATCAGCCCCAGCATTTT.

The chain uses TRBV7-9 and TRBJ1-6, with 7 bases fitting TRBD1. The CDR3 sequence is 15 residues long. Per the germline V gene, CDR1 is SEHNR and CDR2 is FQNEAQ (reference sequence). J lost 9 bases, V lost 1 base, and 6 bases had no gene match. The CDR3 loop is CASSLEGGAFSPLHF. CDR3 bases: TGTGCCAGCAGCTTAGAAGGGGGCGCGTTTTCACCCCTCCACTTT.

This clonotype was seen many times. The CDR3 is CASSQGRPRGYGYTF. CDR3 DNA sequence: TGTGCCAGCAGCCAAGGCAGGCCGCGAGGCTATGGCTACACCTTC. The chain combines TRBV3-1 with TRBJ1-2; D unresolved. The CDR3 extends over 15 amino acids. From germline, CDR1 is LGHDT and CDR2 YNNKEL (reference sequence). V lost 1 base to trimming and J lost 4 bases, with 13 bases between them.

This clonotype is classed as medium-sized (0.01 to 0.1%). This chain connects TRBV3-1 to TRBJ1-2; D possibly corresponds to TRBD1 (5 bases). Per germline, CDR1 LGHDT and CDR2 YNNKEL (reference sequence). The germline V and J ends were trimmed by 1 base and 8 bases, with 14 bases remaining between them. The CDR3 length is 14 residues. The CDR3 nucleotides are TGTGCCAGCAGCCAAGGAGGGCAGGGACGGGGCTACACCTTC. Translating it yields CASSQGGQGRGYTF.

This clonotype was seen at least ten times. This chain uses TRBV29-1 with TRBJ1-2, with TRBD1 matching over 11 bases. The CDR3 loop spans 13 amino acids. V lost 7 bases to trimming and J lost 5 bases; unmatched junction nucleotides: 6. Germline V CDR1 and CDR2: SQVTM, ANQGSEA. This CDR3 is CSARTGGWYGYTF. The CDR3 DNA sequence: TGCAGCGCCCGGACAGGGGGCTGGTATGGCTACACCTTC.

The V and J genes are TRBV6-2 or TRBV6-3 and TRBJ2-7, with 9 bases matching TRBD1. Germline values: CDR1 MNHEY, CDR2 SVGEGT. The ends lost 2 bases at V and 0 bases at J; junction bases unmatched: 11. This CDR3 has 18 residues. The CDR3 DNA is TGTGCCAGCAGTTACCCCACGGGACAGGGCCGAATCTCCTACGAGCAGTACTTC. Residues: CASSYPTGQGRISYEQYF.

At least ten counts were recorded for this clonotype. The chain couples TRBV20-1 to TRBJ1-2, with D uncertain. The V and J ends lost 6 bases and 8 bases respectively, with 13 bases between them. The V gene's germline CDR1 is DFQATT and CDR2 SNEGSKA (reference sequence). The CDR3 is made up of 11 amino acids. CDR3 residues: CSALGPKGYTF. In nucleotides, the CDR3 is TGCAGTGCCCTTGGTCCTAAAGGCTACACCTTC.

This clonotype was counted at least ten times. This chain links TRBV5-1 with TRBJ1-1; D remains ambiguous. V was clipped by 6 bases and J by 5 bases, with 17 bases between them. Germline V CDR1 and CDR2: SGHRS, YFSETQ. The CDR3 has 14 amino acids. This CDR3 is CASTISGLRTEAFF. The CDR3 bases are TGCGCCAGCACGATCAGTGGGTTAAGGACTGAAGCTTTCTTT.

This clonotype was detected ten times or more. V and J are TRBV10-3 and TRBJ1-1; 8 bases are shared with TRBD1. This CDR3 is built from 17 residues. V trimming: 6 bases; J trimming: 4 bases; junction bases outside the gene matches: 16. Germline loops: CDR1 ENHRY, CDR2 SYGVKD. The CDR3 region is CAISARTGSVWSTEAFF. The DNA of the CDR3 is TGTGCCATCAGCGCTCGGACAGGGTCGGTCTGGTCCACTGAAGCTTTCTTT.

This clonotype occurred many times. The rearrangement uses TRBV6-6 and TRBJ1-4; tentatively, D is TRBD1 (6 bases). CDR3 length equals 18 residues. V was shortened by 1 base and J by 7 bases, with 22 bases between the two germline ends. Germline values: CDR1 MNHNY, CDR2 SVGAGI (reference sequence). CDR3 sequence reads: CASSYFRPQGNGSEKLFF. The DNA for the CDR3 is TGTGCCAGCAGTTACTTTCGGCCACAGGGAAACGGGAGTGAAAAACTGTTTTTT.

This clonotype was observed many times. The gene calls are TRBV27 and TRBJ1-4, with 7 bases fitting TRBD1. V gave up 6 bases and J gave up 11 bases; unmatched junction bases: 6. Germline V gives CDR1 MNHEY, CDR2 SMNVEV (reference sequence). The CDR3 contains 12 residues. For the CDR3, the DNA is TGTGCCAGCAGCCCCGACAGGGCTAAACTGTTTTTT. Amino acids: CASSPDRAKLFF. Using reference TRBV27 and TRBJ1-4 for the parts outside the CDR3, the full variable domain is EAQVTQNPRYLITVTGKKLTVTCSQNMNHEYMSWYRQDPGLGLRQIYYSMNVEVTDKGDVPEGYKVSRKEKRNFPLILESPSPNQTSLYFCASSPDRAKLFFGSGTQLSVL.

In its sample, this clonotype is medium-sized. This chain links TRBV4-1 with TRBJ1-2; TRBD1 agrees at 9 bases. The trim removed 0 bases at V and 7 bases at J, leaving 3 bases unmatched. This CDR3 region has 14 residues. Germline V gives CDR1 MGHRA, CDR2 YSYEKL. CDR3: CASSQEMTGGGYTF. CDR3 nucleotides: TGCGCCAGCAGCCAAGAAATGACAGGGGGTGGCTACACCTTC.